These 4 T cell receptor beta chains were all obtained from the same sample, sequenced in a study of early T cells in non-severe SARS-CoV-2 infection. TCRdb redid the calling of the 5' RACE reads with MiXCR, one entry per CDR3 protein. Of 25,000 to 35,000 distinct CDR3 sequences in the sample, approximately 5% were seen once. Sequencing was performed on whole blood. Receptors originate from an adult who was a healthcare worker with PCR-confirmed SARS-CoV-2 infection or an uninfected control (not recorded which).

Ten or more counts support this clonotype. V gene TRBV20-1 combines with J gene TRBJ2-1; D may match TRBD1 or TRBD2 (6 bases each). Germline V gene sequence: CDR1 DFQATT, CDR2 SNEGSKA (reference sequence). The CDR3 has 14 residues. The V and J ends lost 3 bases and 5 bases respectively, with 14 bases between them. The CDR3 nucleotides are TGCAGTGCTAGCCGGGGGCTAAATAACAATGAGCAGTTCTTC. This encodes CSASRGLNNNEQFF.

The sample holds a few counts of this clonotype. The CDR3, as DNA: TGTGCCAGCAGTTTTGGACTAGCGGGGGGCACAGATACGCAGTATTTT. This encodes CASSFGLAGGTDTQYF. This rearrangement joins TRBV6-6 to TRBJ2-3; TRBD2 aligns across 13 bases. CDR1 MNHNY and CDR2 SVGAGI come from the germline V gene (reference sequence). V lost 4 bases, J lost 1 base, and 2 bases stayed unmatched. This CDR3 spans 16 amino acids.

The V gene is TRBV6-2 or TRBV6-3, the J gene TRBJ2-7; D not certain. This CDR3 comprises 13 residues. The germline CDR1 and CDR2 sequences are MNHEY and SVGEGT. V lost 8 bases to trimming and J lost 2 bases, with 13 bases between them. The CDR3 DNA reads as TGTGCCAGCTCACCTGAGAGGACCTACGAGCAGTACTTC. This translates into CASSPERTYEQYF.

This clonotype came up many times. The rearrangement links TRBV30 to TRBJ2-3, with 8 bases lining up with TRBD2. The CDR3 length is 14 residues. The germline gives CDR1 GTSNPN, CDR2 SVGIG (reference sequence). After removal of 0 bases from V and 3 bases from J, the junction contained 2 bases not matched to a gene. As DNA, the CDR3 is TGTGCCTGGAGTGTACCGGGGGGGACAGATACGCAGTATTTT. This encodes CAWSVPGGTDTQYF.